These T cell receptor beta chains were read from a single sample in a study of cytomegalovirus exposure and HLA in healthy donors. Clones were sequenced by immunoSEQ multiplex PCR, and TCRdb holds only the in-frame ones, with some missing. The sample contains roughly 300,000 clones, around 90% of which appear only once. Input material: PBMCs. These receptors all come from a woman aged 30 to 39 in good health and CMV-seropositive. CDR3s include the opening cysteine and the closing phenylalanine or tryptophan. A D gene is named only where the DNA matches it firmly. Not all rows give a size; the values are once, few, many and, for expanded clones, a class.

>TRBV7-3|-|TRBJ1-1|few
TGTGCCAGCAGCGTCACCCTGAACACTGAAGCTTTCTTT
CASSVTLNTEAFF
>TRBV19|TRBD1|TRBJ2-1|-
TGTGCCAGTAGTATAGGAGGGGGCGCCTACAATGAGCAGTTCTTC
CASSIGGGAYNEQFF
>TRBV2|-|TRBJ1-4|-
TGTGCCAGCAGTGACCGAGGTGAAAAACTGTTTTTT
CASSDRGEKLFF
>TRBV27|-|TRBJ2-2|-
TGTGCCAGCAGTTTATCGTTAGGTCTTTTAGAGGCGAACACCGGGGAGCTGTTTTTT
CASSLSLGLLEANTGELFF
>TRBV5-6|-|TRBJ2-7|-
TGTGCCAGCAGCTTGGATCTCTACGAGCAGTACTTC
CASSLDLYEQYF
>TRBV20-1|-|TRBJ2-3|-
TGCAGTGCTAGGGGAAAAGATACGCAGTATTTT
CSARGKDTQYF
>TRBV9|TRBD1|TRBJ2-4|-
TGTGCCAGCAGCGTGAAAATTAAGGACAGGGGGCTCCTAGCCAAAAACATTCAGTACTTC
CASSVKIKDRGLLAKNIQYF
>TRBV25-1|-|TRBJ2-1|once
TGTGCCAGCAGTGCGACACTTTTCAATGAGCAGTTCTTC
CASSATLFNEQFF
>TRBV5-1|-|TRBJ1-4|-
TGCGCCAGCAGCTCATCGTACAGGGATGATAATGAAAAACTGTTTTTT
CASSSSYRDDNEKLFF
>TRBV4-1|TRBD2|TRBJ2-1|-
TGCGCCAGCAGCCCAATAACTAGCGGCAGGATCTACAATGAGCAGTTCTTC
CASSPITSGRIYNEQFF
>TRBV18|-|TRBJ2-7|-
TGTGCCAGCTCACCACTTCCGGCGCCAGCCTCCTACGAGCAGTACTTC
CASSPLPAPASYEQYF
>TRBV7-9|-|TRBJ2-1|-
TGTGCCAGCAGCTTGACAGTTGTGGGGTTTGAACAGTTCTTC
CASSLTVVGFEQFF
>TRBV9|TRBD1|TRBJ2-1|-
TGTGCCAGCAGCGTAGTGCAGGGGGCTTACAATGAGCAGTTCTTC
CASSVVQGAYNEQFF
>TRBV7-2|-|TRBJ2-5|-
TGTGCCAGCCTACTACGGGGGAGTGATGAGACCCAGTACTTC
CASLLRGSDETQYF
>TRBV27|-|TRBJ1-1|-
TGTGCCAGCAGCGCCTGGGGGACTGAAGCTTTCTTT
CASSAWGTEAFF
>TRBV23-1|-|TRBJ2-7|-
TGCGCCAGCGATGGCTTGAGCTCCTACGAGCAGTACTTC
CASDGLSSYEQYF
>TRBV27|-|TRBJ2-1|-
TGTGCCAGCAGTTTCTTCAATGAGCAGTTCTTC
CASSFFNEQFF
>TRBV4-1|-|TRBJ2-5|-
TGCGCCAGCAGCCAAGCAGGACTATCCCCAGAGACCCAGTACTTC
CASSQAGLSPETQYF
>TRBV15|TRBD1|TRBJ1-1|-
TGTGCCACCAGCAGAAGGACAGGGACGAACACTGAAGCTTTCTTT
CATSRRTGTNTEAFF
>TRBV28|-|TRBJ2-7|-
TGTGCCAGCAGTGATGGGACACAGGGCCACGAGCAGTACTTC
CASSDGTQGHEQYF
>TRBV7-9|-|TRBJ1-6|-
TGTGCCAGCAGCTTATCCCACGGACAGACCAATTCACCCCTCCACTTT
CASSLSHGQTNSPLHF
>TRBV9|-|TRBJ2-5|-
TGTGCCAGCAGCCAATCCCCGGGACTTTTAGAAGAGACCCAGTACTTC
CASSQSPGLLEETQYF
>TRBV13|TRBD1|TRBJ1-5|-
TGTGCCAGCAGCGAACAGGGGAGCAATCAGCCCCAGCATTTT
CASSEQGSNQPQHF
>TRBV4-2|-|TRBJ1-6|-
TGTGCCAGCAGCCAACAGATCCGGGTCGCAAATAATTCACCCCTCCACTTT
CASSQQIRVANNSPLHF
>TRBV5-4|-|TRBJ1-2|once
TGTGCCAGCAGCGCAGCAGGGAGCGACTATGGCTACACCTTC
CASSAAGSDYGYTF
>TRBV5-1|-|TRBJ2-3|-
TGCGCCAGCAGCTTGGGGACCTACACAGATACGCAGTATTTT
CASSLGTYTDTQYF
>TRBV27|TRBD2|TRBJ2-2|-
TGTGCCAGCAGTCCGCGGGGGGGGCGGAACACCGGGGAGCTGTTTTTT
CASSPRGGRNTGELFF
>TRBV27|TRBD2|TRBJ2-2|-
TGTGCCAGCAGTCCTCCGCTAGCGGGAGCGCGGACCGGGGAGCTGTTTTTT
CASSPPLAGARTGELFF
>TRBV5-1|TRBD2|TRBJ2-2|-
TGCGCCAGCAACCCAGGGCGGGAGGGCCGAATCGGGGAGCTGTTTTTT
CASNPGREGRIGELFF
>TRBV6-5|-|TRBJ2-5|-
TGTGCCAGCAGTGCTGACGGCCAGGAGACCCAGTACTTC
CASSADGQETQYF
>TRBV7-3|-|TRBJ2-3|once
TGTGCCAGCAGCTTGGAAGGTCTCGGGGCAGATACGCAGTATTTT
CASSLEGLGADTQYF
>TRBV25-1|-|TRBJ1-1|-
TGTGCCAGTTTGCTCGGCCAGGGAGTTATAAGCTGG
CASLLGQGVISW
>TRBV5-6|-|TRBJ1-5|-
TGTGCCAGCAGCTTGGGAGCAGGGTCCAGGCAGCCCCAGCATTTT
CASSLGAGSRQPQHF
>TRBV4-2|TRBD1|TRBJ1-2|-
TGTGCCAGCAGCCAAAGCGTTATCCCAGGGGGCGTGGATGGCTACACCTTC
CASSQSVIPGGVDGYTF
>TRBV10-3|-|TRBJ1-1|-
TGTGCCATCAGTGAGTCTACAGTTGAAGCTTTCTTT
CAISESTVEAFF
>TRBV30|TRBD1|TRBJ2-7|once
TGTGCCTGGAGTGTATCTGGACAGGGGGGCGAGCAGTACTTC
CAWSVSGQGGEQYF
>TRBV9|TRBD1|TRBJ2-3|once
TGTGCCAGCAGCCCTTCCACCGGGACAGGGGTATCAGATACGCAGTATTTT
CASSPSTGTGVSDTQYF
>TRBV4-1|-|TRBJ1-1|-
TGCGCCAGCAGCCAGGGAGGACAGACTGAAGCTTTCTTT
CASSQGGQTEAFF
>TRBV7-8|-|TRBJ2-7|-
TGTGCCAGCAGCTTAGAGGGGGGCTCCTCGTACGAGCAGTACTTC
CASSLEGGSSYEQYF
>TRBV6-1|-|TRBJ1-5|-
TGTGCCAGCAGTGAAGGTGGGGCCTGGGGGCAGCCCCAGCATTTT
CASSEGGAWGQPQHF
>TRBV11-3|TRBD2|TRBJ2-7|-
TGTGCCAGCAGCTTATCAGCGGGAGGTTCCTACGAGCAGTACTTC
CASSLSAGGSYEQYF
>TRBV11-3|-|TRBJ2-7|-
TGTGCCAGCAGCTTGCACATAGGACGCGAGCAGTACTTC
CASSLHIGREQYF
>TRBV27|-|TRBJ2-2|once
TGTGCCAGCAGTTTCTCTCAGGGTCCCACCGGGGAGCTGTTTTTT
CASSFSQGPTGELFF
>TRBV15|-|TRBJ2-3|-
TGTGCCACCAGCAACCGCCCATATACGCAGTATTTT
CATSNRPYTQYF
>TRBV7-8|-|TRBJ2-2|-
TGTGCCAGCAGCTGGTCTCAAGCCGGGGAGCTGTTTTTT
CASSWSQAGELFF
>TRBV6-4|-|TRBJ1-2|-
TGTGCCAGCAGTGCGGGAAGTCAAGGCTACACCTTC
CASSAGSQGYTF
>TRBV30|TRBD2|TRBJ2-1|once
TGTGCCTGGAAGATGACTAGCGGGAGTGTACTCTTC
CAWKMTSGSVLF
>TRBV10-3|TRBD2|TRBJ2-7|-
TGTGCCATCAGCTCCGGGACTAGCGGGGTCTACGAGCAGTACTTC
CAISSGTSGVYEQYF
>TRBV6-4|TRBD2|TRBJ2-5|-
TGTGCCAGCATAATTAGCGGGAGGAATCAAGAGACCCAGTACTTC
CASIISGRNQETQYF
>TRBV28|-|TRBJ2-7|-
TGTGCCAGCAGTTTATCACACCTCCACGAGCAGTACTTC
CASSLSHLHEQYF
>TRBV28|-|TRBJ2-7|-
TGTGCCAGCAGTTTAACTAGTTTCGAGCAGTACTTC
CASSLTSFEQYF
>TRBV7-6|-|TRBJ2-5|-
TGTGCCAGCAGCAGCAGTCAAGAGACCCAGTACTTC
CASSSSQETQYF
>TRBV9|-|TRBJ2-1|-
TGTGCCAGCAGCGTAGCGGAGGGGTATGAGCAGTTCTTC
CASSVAEGYEQFF
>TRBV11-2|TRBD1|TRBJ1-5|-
TGTGCCAGCAGCTCAGAGAAGGGACAGGGGGCGCTCAGCAATCAGCCCCAGCATTTT
CASSSEKGQGALSNQPQHF
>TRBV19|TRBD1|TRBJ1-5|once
TGTGCCAGTAGTATTGGGACAGGGGGAGGTCAGCCCCAGCATTTT
CASSIGTGGGQPQHF
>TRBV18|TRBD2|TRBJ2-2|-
TGTGCCAGCTCACTCAGGACTAGCGGGGGGAACACCGGGGAGCTGTTTTTT
CASSLRTSGGNTGELFF
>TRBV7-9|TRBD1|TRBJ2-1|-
TGTGCCAGCAGCTTAGGACAGGGGATCTACAATGAGCAGTTCTTC
CASSLGQGIYNEQFF